This is a list of T cell receptor beta chains from one sample in a study of a mutant IDH1 vaccine in newly diagnosed glioma. Produced via immunoSEQ multiplex PCR; TCRdb's table is partial and in-frame only. This sample has under 35,000 clones; roughly 82% occur once, and the top ten carry under 9%. What these receptors recognize is not known. Specimen: PBMCs, collected from a glioma patient whose treatment included an IDH1 peptide vaccine. These receptors were taken from a man aged 45-60 years with glioma. CDR3s include the opening cysteine and the closing phenylalanine or tryptophan. Each record gives: V gene, clone size, J gene, D gene, CDR3 DNA, CDR3 protein. D genes are given only for firm matches. Some rows mark clone size as missing; the rest say once, few, many or name a class of expanded clone.

v_call: TRBV5-1; clone_size: NA; j_call: TRBJ2-7; d_call: NA; cdr3_nt: TGCGCCAGCAGCCAGTCAACGGGCGGCGACGAGCAGTACTTC; cdr3_aa: CASSQSTGGDEQYF
v_call: TRBV9; clone_size: NA; j_call: TRBJ1-4; d_call: NA; cdr3_nt: TGTGCCAGCAGCGTAGGGGTACAGAATGAAAAACTGTTTTTT; cdr3_aa: CASSVGVQNEKLFF
v_call: TRBV19; clone_size: once; j_call: TRBJ1-3; d_call: NA; cdr3_nt: TGTGCCAGTAAAATAGGACTCACATCTGGAAACACCATATATTTT; cdr3_aa: CASKIGLTSGNTIYF
v_call: TRBV29-1; clone_size: NA; j_call: TRBJ1-1; d_call: NA; cdr3_nt: TGCAGCGTAAAAAGGTCAGCCATGAACACTGAAGCTTTCTTT; cdr3_aa: CSVKRSAMNTEAFF
v_call: TRBV13; clone_size: NA; j_call: TRBJ1-2; d_call: NA; cdr3_nt: TGTGCCAGCAGCTTAGGCCGAGGTAGAGGGGGCTATGGCTACACCTTC; cdr3_aa: CASSLGRGRGGYGYTF
v_call: TRBV7-9; clone_size: NA; j_call: TRBJ2-5; d_call: NA; cdr3_nt: TGTGCCAGCAGCTTGGCAGGGTCCGGTTGGGAGACCCAGTACTTC; cdr3_aa: CASSLAGSGWETQYF
v_call: TRBV29-1; clone_size: few; j_call: TRBJ2-5; d_call: NA; cdr3_nt: TGCAGCGTTGTCAGGGTTGAAGAGACCCAGTACTTC; cdr3_aa: CSVVRVEETQYF
v_call: TRBV14; clone_size: NA; j_call: TRBJ1-1; d_call: NA; cdr3_nt: TGTGCCAGCAGCCTTGCGTTTGGCACTGAAGCTTTCTTT; cdr3_aa: CASSLAFGTEAFF
v_call: TRBV6-1; clone_size: NA; j_call: TRBJ1-1; d_call: NA; cdr3_nt: TGTGCCAGCAGTCCTCCCCTTACCACAGGGCAAGCTTTCTTT; cdr3_aa: CASSPPLTTGQAFF
v_call: TRBV11-1; clone_size: few; j_call: TRBJ2-3; d_call: NA; cdr3_nt: TGTGCCAGCAGCTTACCGGCTAGCACAGATACGCAGTATTTT; cdr3_aa: CASSLPASTDTQYF
v_call: TRBV27; clone_size: NA; j_call: TRBJ1-1; d_call: TRBD1; cdr3_nt: TGTGCCAGCAGTCCCGGTCGGACAGGGAGAGCTTTCTTT; cdr3_aa: CASSPGRTGRAFF
v_call: TRBV6-1; clone_size: few; j_call: TRBJ1-1; d_call: TRBD1; cdr3_nt: TGTGCCAGCAGTGAAAAAGGGGGCGGGGTGAACACTGAAGCTTTCTTT; cdr3_aa: CASSEKGGGVNTEAFF